This TCR beta chain came from a study of blood T cell repertoires in COVID-19 (TCRdb year 2020). Broadly, across the study: Collaborator samples came from the United States, Italy and Spain and covered acute and convalescent phases of COVID-19. Where HLA class I and class II types were available, the types were taken from metadata supplied by the sample provider, not from assay-based typing. Samples were obtained from the ongoing ImmuneRACE study (first 160 participants) and from 1,254 subjects provided by 6 global collaborators. The material from the prospective study consisted of cDNA or gDNA derived from T cells, B-cell-depleted T cells, or PBMCs. Sample metadata almost always included a de-identified subject ID, COVID-19 status, age in years and sex. Deeply sampled blood TCRbeta repertoires from subjects exposed to, actively infected with, or recovered from COVID-19 were included in the dataset. The repertoires were released in a freely available public database intended as a resource for research on the immune response to SARS-CoV-2. Paper-wide results and their limitations: Clinical and demographic metadata were provided uncurated, with the amount varying by source and participant.

The CDR3 spans 12 residues, from the cysteine through the phenylalanine. The retained sequence is limited to the CDR3, 36 bases, with the frame set at the first base. The germline V gene specifies MNHEY as CDR1 and SVGAGI as CDR2. The germline V end is reduced by 6 bases and the J end by 6 bases; junction bases left unmatched: 0. The immunoSEQ Assay, a bias-controlled multiplex PCR, was used to amplify TCRbeta CDR3 regions from genomic DNA. The source study handled its data this way. The number of nucleated cells in each sample was estimated from the amplification of reference gene primers within the assay. To quantify the absolute abundance of each unique TCRbeta CDR3 rearrangement, sequence reads were collapsed and filtered. Productive Simpson clonality was computed per sample as the square root of Simpson's diversity index over productive rearrangements. Imported from immuneACCESS, the table was reduced by TCRdb to in-frame sequences with V and J called. These copies leave out some clones; in studies compared against another copy, an unresolved V gene accounts for under half, and the cause of the remainder is not known. That table is the source of V, J and clone size, and D and trimming were worked out from the DNA. The table for this sample lists 280,000 or so clones; roughly 85% of them were counted only once. Roughly 14% of the sample comes from the top ten.

Whole blood was collected in K2EDTA tubes by collaborating institutions according to the institutions' own protocols. For TCRbeta analysis, collaborators shipped samples as frozen whole blood, isolated PBMCs, or DNA extracted from either of those sample types. Remarks on this clone: Its antigen specificity is not known. No quality values exist for individual bases; no much larger clone is one base distant.

Recombination joined TRBV6-5 with TRBJ2-4, with 9 middle bases fitting TRBD1. The receptor was derived from a human donor in a cohort sampled during active COVID-19. The sequencing sample was made of peripheral blood. The CDR3 in this case is CASRGQGNIQYF. The DNA sequence is TGTGCCAGCAGGGGACAGGGAAACATTCAGTACTTC.